These T cell receptor beta chains were read from a single sample in a study of cytomegalovirus exposure and HLA in healthy donors. Sequencing was performed with immunoSEQ multiplex PCR; in TCRdb, only in-frame clones are kept and a portion is missing. The sample consists of 50,000 to 70,000 clones, 90% to 95% of them appearing once. The sequencing input was PBMCs. The receptors derive from a woman aged 18-29 years in good health and CMV-seropositive. The CDR3 runs from the conserved cysteine through the conserved F or W. D genes are given only for firm matches. The listing skips clone size in some rows; elsewhere it reads once, few, many or a size class.

TRBD1	TRBV28	.	TRBJ1-2	CASNWAGGFGYGYTF	TGTGCCAGCAACTGGGCAGGGGGCTTCGGCTATGGCTACACCTTC
TRBD1	TRBV7-2	.	TRBJ1-3	CASSHGTVRGGNTIYF	TGTGCCAGCAGCCACGGGACAGTTAGGGGTGGAAACACCATATATTTT
.	TRBV10-2	.	TRBJ1-2	CASTPGEVYGYTF	TGCGCCAGCACCCCAGGGGAAGTCTATGGCTACACCTTC
.	TRBV9	.	TRBJ2-1	CASSGGQRVDEQFF	TGTGCCAGCAGCGGGGGCCAGCGAGTCGATGAGCAGTTCTTC
.	TRBV5-7	.	TRBJ2-7	CASSLGPGCDEQYF	TGTGCCAGCAGCTTGGGTCCAGGTTGTGACGAGCAGTACTTC
TRBD1	TRBV18	.	TRBJ1-1	CASSPRTGQNTEAFF	TGTGCCAGCTCACCGCGGACAGGACAGAACACTGAAGCTTTCTTT
TRBD1	TRBV11-2	.	TRBJ2-7	CASSLAPLLTGGSYEQYF	TGTGCCAGCAGCTTGGCCCCACTACTGACAGGGGGGTCCTACGAGCAGTACTTC
TRBD2	TRBV14	.	TRBJ2-1	CASTLTSGSTEQFF	TGTGCCAGTACCCTAACTAGCGGGAGTACTGAGCAGTTCTTC
.	TRBV5-1	.	TRBJ2-5	CASSLAAASIPYQETQYF	TGCGCCAGCAGCTTGGCCGCGGCGTCAATACCATACCAAGAGACCCAGTACTTC
.	TRBV28	.	TRBJ1-3	CASSGHPSGNTIYF	TGTGCCAGCAGTGGACACCCCTCTGGAAACACCATATATTTT
TRBD1	TRBV6-5	.	TRBJ1-2	CASRPSGQGHGYTF	TGTGCCAGCAGGCCATCGGGACAGGGACATGGCTACACCTTC
.	TRBV18	.	TRBJ1-2	CASSLRGGEGYTF	TGTGCCAGCTCATTACGAGGGGGAGAAGGCTACACCTTC
.	TRBV5-1	.	TRBJ1-1	CASSLASNTEAFF	TGCGCCAGCAGCTTGGCCTCTAACACTGAAGCTTTCTTT
.	TRBV7-9	once	TRBJ1-4	CASSLRGSSEVLFF	TGTGCCAGCAGCTTAAGGGGCTCTAGTGAGGTACTGTTTTTT
.	TRBV10-1	.	TRBJ2-3	CASSLMRGPPTDTQYF	TGCGCCAGCAGTTTGATGCGGGGTCCTCCCACAGATACGCAGTATTTT
TRBD1	TRBV14	.	TRBJ1-2	CASSHEGASTPGYTF	TGTGCCAGCAGCCACGAGGGGGCTTCCACCCCCGGCTACACCTTC
.	TRBV28	.	TRBJ2-5	CASSSRGIQETQYF	TGTGCCAGCAGTTCTCGGGGGATACAAGAGACCCAGTACTTC
.	TRBV19	.	TRBJ1-2	CASSMGYGDFGGPTNYGYTF	TGTGCCAGTAGTATGGGGTACGGAGATTTCGGAGGTCCCACTAACTATGGCTACACCTTC
.	TRBV7-6	.	TRBJ2-7	CASSPVPSHRFYEQYF	TGTGCCAGCAGCCCAGTTCCAAGTCATCGATTCTACGAGCAGTACTTC
.	TRBV10-3	.	TRBJ1-1	CAISESVSSVRNTEAFF	TGTGCCATCAGTGAGTCGGTATCCTCGGTAAGGAACACTGAAGCTTTCTTT
.	TRBV30	.	TRBJ1-3	CAGDSSAGNTIYF	TGTGCCGGTGACAGTTCGGCTGGAAACACCATATATTTT
TRBD1	TRBV6-5	.	TRBJ1-2	CASYGGTGYGYTF	TGTGCCAGCTACGGGGGGACAGGGTATGGCTACACCTTC
TRBD2	TRBV11-3	.	TRBJ2-5	CASSSGLAGDETQYF	TGTGCCAGCAGCTCGGGACTAGCGGGGGATGAGACCCAGTACTTC
.	TRBV19	.	TRBJ1-4	CATQGVVREKLFF	TGTGCCACCCAAGGAGTAGTTAGGGAAAAACTGTTTTTT
.	TRBV27	.	TRBJ1-3	CASSNRPLGNTIYF	TGTGCCAGCAGTAACAGACCTCTCGGAAACACCATATATTTT
.	TRBV5-4	.	TRBJ2-6	CASSLVAGGTGANVLTF	TGTGCCAGCAGCTTGGTCGCAGGAGGAACTGGGGCCAACGTCCTGACTTTC
.	TRBV7-9	.	TRBJ2-5	CASSKLQRVNQETQYF	TGTGCCAGCAGCAAACTCCAACGAGTAAATCAAGAGACCCAGTACTTC
.	TRBV30	.	TRBJ1-6	CAWSVYRGRDNSPLHF	TGTGCCTGGAGTGTATATAGGGGCAGGGATAATTCACCCCTCCACTTT
.	TRBV5-1	.	TRBJ1-1	CASSLEAPGNTEAFF	TGCGCCAGCAGCTTGGAAGCCCCAGGGAACACTGAAGCTTTCTTT
TRBD2	TRBV7-6	once	TRBJ2-1	CASSRDLAGREQFF	TGTGCCAGCAGCCGTGACCTAGCGGGAAGGGAGCAGTTCTTC
.	TRBV7-8	.	TRBJ2-5	CASSSSRFSKETQYF	TGTGCCAGCAGCTCCTCTCGGTTTTCCAAAGAGACCCAGTACTTC
TRBD1	TRBV18	.	TRBJ1-6	CASSGGTGKSPLHF	TGTGCCAGCTCAGGCGGGACAGGGAAATCACCCCTCCACTTT
.	TRBV7-2	.	TRBJ2-1	CASSLVAVTYNEQFF	TGTGCCAGCAGCTTAGTGGCGGTAACCTACAATGAGCAGTTCTTC
TRBD1	TRBV5-1	.	TRBJ2-2	CASSLAQGGGQGNTGELFF	TGCGCCAGCAGCTTGGCTCAAGGCGGGGGACAGGGGAACACCGGGGAGCTGTTTTTT
.	TRBV28	once	TRBJ1-2	CASHVGAPVNYGYTF	TGTGCCAGCCATGTTGGGGCCCCGGTGAACTATGGCTACACCTTC
TRBD1	TRBV27	.	TRBJ1-4	CASSSQGAGFTNEKLFF	TGTGCCAGCAGTTCACAGGGGGCGGGCTTCACTAATGAAAAACTGTTTTTT
.	TRBV25-1	.	TRBJ1-1	CASSENTLRAEAFF	TGTGCCAGCAGTGAGAATACCCTCCGCGCTGAAGCTTTCTTT
.	TRBV18	.	TRBJ1-3	CASSPPVGGSGNTIYF	TGTGCCAGCTCACCACCTGTCGGAGGAAGTGGAAACACCATATATTTT
.	TRBV20-1	.	TRBJ2-1	CSASVLNEQFF	TGCAGTGCTAGTGTTCTGAATGAGCAGTTCTTC
.	TRBV4-3	.	TRBJ2-5	CASSQKVGARETQYF	TGCGCCAGCAGCCAAAAGGTAGGGGCACGAGAGACCCAGTACTTC
TRBD2	TRBV5-1	.	TRBJ2-7	CASSLVLAGDEQYF	TGCGCCAGCAGCTTGGTATTAGCGGGAGACGAGCAGTACTTC
TRBD2	TRBV9	.	TRBJ2-1	CASSVGPSGRLRGEQFF	TGTGCCAGCAGCGTAGGTCCTAGCGGGAGGTTGAGGGGTGAGCAGTTCTTC
.	TRBV28	.	TRBJ1-3	CASSPDSSGNTIYF	TGTGCCAGCAGCCCCGACAGCTCTGGAAACACCATATATTTT
TRBD1	TRBV7-9	.	TRBJ2-7	CASSFTGQGSGQYF	TGTGCCAGCAGCTTCACGGGACAGGGATCGGGGCAGTACTTC
.	TRBV2	.	TRBJ2-5	CASSGEQSNQETQYF	TGTGCCAGCAGTGGCGAGCAATCCAACCAAGAGACCCAGTACTTC
TRBD2	TRBV19	once	TRBJ2-1	CASSILPHTSGSTPYNEQFF	TGTGCCAGTAGTATTCTACCCCATACTAGCGGCAGTACTCCTTACAATGAGCAGTTCTTC
TRBD2	TRBV15	.	TRBJ2-1	CATSREHKLGGGEQFF	TGTGCCACCAGCAGAGAACATAAGCTCGGGGGGGGTGAGCAGTTCTTC
.	TRBV5-1	.	TRBJ2-2	CASSLDRRSGELFF	TGCGCCAGCAGCTTGGACCGGAGGTCCGGGGAGCTGTTTTTT
.	TRBV9	.	TRBJ1-5	CASSVEEDQPQHF	TGTGCCAGCAGCGTAGAAGAGGATCAGCCCCAGCATTTT
.	TRBV2	.	TRBJ2-1	CASRSDSYNEQFF	TGTGCCAGCCGTAGTGACTCCTACAATGAGCAGTTCTTC
.	TRBV14	.	TRBJ2-5	CASSQTGRGGETQYF	TGTGCCAGCAGCCAAACGGGTCGGGGAGGAGAGACCCAGTACTTC
.	TRBV18	.	TRBJ2-7	CASSPLGGKSTYEQYF	TGTGCCAGCTCACCACTCGGCGGGAAGAGCACCTACGAGCAGTACTTC
.	TRBV28	few	TRBJ1-4	CASRSGSTNEKLFF	TGTGCCAGCAGGTCAGGGTCAACTAATGAAAAACTGTTTTTT
TRBD1	TRBV9	.	TRBJ1-4	CASSVEGADNEKLFF	TGTGCCAGCAGCGTAGAGGGGGCTGATAATGAAAAACTGTTTTTT
TRBD1	TRBV6-5	once	TRBJ2-7	CASSYSGTAISQQYF	TGTGCCAGCAGTTACAGTGGGACAGCCATAAGCCAGCAGTACTTC
TRBD2	TRBV6-6	.	TRBJ2-5	CASALPGGQETQYF	TGTGCCAGCGCTCTACCGGGAGGGCAAGAGACCCAGTACTTC
.	TRBV5-1	.	TRBJ2-7	CASSLVGLFEQYF	TGCGCCAGCAGCTTGGTGGGCCTTTTCGAGCAGTACTTC
.	TRBV6-5	.	TRBJ2-7	CASSWPGAHEQYF	TGTGCCAGCAGTTGGCCAGGGGCCCACGAGCAGTACTTC
TRBD1	TRBV5-4	.	TRBJ1-2	CASSLEATGGDAAYGYTF	TGTGCCAGCAGCTTGGAGGCAACAGGGGGCGATGCGGCCTATGGCTACACCTTC
.	TRBV28	once	TRBJ2-7	CASSIETVYEQYF	TGTGCCAGCAGTATAGAAACAGTGTACGAGCAGTACTTC